Presented here are 5 T cell receptor beta chains from one specimen sequenced in a study of blood T cell repertoires in COVID-19 (dated by TCRdb to 2018 to 2021). The library was made by the immunoSEQ multiplex PCR assay. TCRdb retrieved this table from immuneACCESS and kept in-frame rearrangements only. Not all clones are present; in checked studies, unresolved V genes account for under half, and no reason is known for the remainder. Across this sample there are some 150,000 clones, with approximately 86% seen only once. The top ten clonotypes cover 1.2% of the sample. Sequenced: peripheral blood. These receptors came from a man aged 60 to 75 who had recovered from COVID-19.

The sample holds one count of this clone. This sequence joins TRBV12-3 or TRBV12-4 and TRBJ1-6; D is undetermined. The CDR3 is 13 residues long. V shed 0 bases and J shed 10 bases, with 7 bases lying between them. For the CDR3, the DNA is TGTGCCAGCAGTTTAGCGCGGAGATCACCCCTCCACTTT. This encodes CASSLARRSPLHF.

V gene TRBV7-3 combines with J gene TRBJ2-1; 7 bases match TRBD1. CDR3 length equals 16 residues. Germline CDR1 reads SGHTA; CDR2 reads FQGTGA. V shed 6 bases, J shed 0 bases, and the junction held 8 bases outside the gene matches. The chain's CDR3 is CASSFRQGASYNEQFF. Written as DNA, the CDR3 is TGTGCCAGCAGTTTTAGACAGGGCGCCTCCTACAATGAGCAGTTCTTC.

This chain joins TRBV29-1 and TRBJ1-2, with TRBD1 matching over 9 bases. V gave up 6 bases and J gave up 5 bases; unmatched junction bases: 10. The CDR3 is made up of 14 amino acids. From germline, CDR1 is SQVTM and CDR2 ANQGSEA. The CDR3 loop is CSVDNDRGGYGYTF. The CDR3 DNA is TGCAGCGTGGATAACGACAGGGGGGGATATGGCTACACCTTC.

V usage is TRBV29-1 and J usage is TRBJ2-1, with TRBD1 matching 7 bases. The V and J ends lost 7 bases and 1 base, in that order; junction bases with no gene match: 7. Germline lookup yields CDR1 SQVTM and CDR2 ANQGSEA. The CDR3 sequence is 14 residues long. Here the CDR3 DNA reads TGCAGCGGGAGACAGGGAGATTCCTACAATGAGCAGTTCTTC. This translates into CSGRQGDSYNEQFF.

This clone was seen once. The chain combines TRBV9 with TRBJ2-7, with TRBD1 matching 7 bases. The CDR3 runs 14 residues. Germline trimming cut 3 bases from V and 6 bases from J; bases unmatched to any gene: 9. Germline loops: CDR1 SGDLS, CDR2 YYNGEE. For the CDR3, the DNA is TGTGCCAGCAGCGAGACAACAGGGGTACGCGAGCAGTACTTC. This sequence encodes CASSETTGVREQYF.